This section outlines one T cell receptor beta chain sequence together with its context. Its target is not known. This CDR3 region has 16 residues. Germline V gene sequence: CDR1 SGDLS, CDR2 YYNGEE. With 4 bases clipped from V and 4 bases from J, the junction kept 10 bases outside the gene matches. The whole isolated RNA underwent reverse transcription, so sequencing captured expressed TCRB transcripts. TCRdb's table, derived via immunoSEQ multiplex PCR, lists solely in-frame clones and lacks some. The sample shows roughly 400,000 clones, more than 11% of them seen only once. This entry is derived from a study of beta chain features in type 1 diabetes. The study's findings and limits: Using cDNA template may skew counts toward highly expressing activated cells. Type 1 diabetes patients had fewer VDJ junction insertions and more deletions.

Input material: naive CD4+ T cells from blood. This clonotype originated in a man aged 30 to 45 in good health. This chain links TRBV9 with TRBJ2-5; 10 bases are a match to TRBD1. DNA for the CDR3: TGTGCCAGCAGCTTAACGGGACAGGGGACAGGAGAGACCCAGTACTTC. Its protein is CASSLTGQGTGETQYF. Full variable domain (remainder filled in from reference TRBV9 and TRBJ2-5): DSGVTQTPKHLITATGQRVTLRCSPRSGDLSVYWYQQSLDQGLQFLIQYYNGEERAKGNILERFSAQQFPDLHSELNLSSLELGDSALYFCASSLTGQGTGETQYFGPGTRLLVL.